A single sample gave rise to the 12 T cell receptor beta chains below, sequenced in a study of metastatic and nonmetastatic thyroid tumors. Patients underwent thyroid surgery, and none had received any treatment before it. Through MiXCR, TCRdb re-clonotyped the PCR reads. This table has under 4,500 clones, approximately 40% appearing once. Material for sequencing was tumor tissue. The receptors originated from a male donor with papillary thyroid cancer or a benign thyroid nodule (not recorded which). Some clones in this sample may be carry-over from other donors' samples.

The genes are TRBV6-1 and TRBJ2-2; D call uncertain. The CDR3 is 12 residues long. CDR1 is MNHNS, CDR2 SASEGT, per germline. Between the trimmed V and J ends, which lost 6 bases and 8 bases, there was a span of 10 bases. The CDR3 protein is CASRPIGGELFF. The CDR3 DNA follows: TGTGCCAGCAGACCGATTGGTGGGGAGCTGTTTTTT.

CDR3 nucleotides: TGCAGTGCTACCCAAACTCCGGGACTAGCGGGAGTCGAGCAGTACTTC. Encoded protein: CSATQTPGLAGVEQYF. The chain is built from TRBV20-1 and TRBJ2-7; 14 bases are a match to TRBD2. Germline trimming cut 4 bases from V and 6 bases from J; bases unmatched to any gene: 11. CDR3 length: 16 amino acids. Germline CDR1 is DFQATT and CDR2 is SNEGSKA (reference sequence).

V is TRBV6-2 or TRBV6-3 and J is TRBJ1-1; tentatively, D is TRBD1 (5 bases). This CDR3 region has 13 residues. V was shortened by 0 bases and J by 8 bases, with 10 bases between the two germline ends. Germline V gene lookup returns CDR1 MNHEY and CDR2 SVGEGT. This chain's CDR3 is CASSYSRATEAFF. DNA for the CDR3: TGTGCCAGCAGTTACTCCAGGGCTACAGAAGCTTTCTTT.

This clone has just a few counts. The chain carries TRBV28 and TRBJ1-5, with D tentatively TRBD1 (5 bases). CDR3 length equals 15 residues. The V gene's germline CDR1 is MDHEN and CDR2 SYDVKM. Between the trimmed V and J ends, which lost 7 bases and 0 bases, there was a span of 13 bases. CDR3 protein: CASMGPQYSNQPQHF. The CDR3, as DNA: TGTGCCAGCATGGGGCCCCAGTATAGCAATCAGCCCCAGCATTTT.

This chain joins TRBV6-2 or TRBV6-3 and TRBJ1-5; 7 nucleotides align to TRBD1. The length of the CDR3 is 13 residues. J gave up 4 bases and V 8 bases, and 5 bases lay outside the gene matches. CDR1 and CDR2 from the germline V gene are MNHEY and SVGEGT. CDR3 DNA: TGTGCCAGCCAGACAGGGCTGAATCAGCCCCAGCATTTT. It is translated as CASQTGLNQPQHF.

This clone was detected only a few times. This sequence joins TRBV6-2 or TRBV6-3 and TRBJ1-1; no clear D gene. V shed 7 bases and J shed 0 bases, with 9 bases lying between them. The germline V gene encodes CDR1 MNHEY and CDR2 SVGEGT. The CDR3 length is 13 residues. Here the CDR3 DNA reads TGTGCCAGCAATACAGTGGTGAACACTGAAGCTTTCTTT. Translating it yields CASNTVVNTEAFF.

CDR3 DNA sequence: TGTGCCAGCAGCGTATCCGGGACAGTCTATGGCTACACCTTC. Translation: CASSVSGTVYGYTF. V and J are TRBV11-2 and TRBJ1-2; 7 nucleotides agree with TRBD1. The V gene end was trimmed by 5 bases and the J gene end by 4 bases; junction bases not matched to a gene: 7. The CDR3 totals 14 residues. Germline CDR1 is SGHAT and CDR2 is FQNNGV.

CDR3 in DNA: TGTGCCAGCAGTGCTCCCGGGACAGGGGGCGGAAACACCATATATTTT. This codes for CASSAPGTGGGNTIYF. This chain uses TRBV6-1 with TRBJ1-3; TRBD1 matches at 12 bases. V shed 4 bases and J 4 bases; nucleotides not matched to a gene: 5. The CDR3 sequence is 16 residues long. Germline loops: CDR1 MNHNS, CDR2 SASEGT.

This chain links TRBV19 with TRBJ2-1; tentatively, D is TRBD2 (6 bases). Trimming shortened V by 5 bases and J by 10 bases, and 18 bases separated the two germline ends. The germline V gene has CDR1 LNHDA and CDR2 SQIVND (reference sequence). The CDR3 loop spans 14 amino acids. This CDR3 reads CASSHTGTPWEQFF. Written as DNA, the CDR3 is TGTGCCAGTAGTCACACCGGGACTCCTTGGGAGCAGTTCTTC.

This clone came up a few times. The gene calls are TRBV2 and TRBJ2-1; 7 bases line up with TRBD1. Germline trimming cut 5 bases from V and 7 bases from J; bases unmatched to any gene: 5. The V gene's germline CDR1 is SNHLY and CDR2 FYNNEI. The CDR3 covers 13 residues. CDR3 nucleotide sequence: TGTGCCAGCAGTCGACAGGGTATGAATGAGCAGTTCTTC. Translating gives CASSRQGMNEQFF.

The CDR3 is CASSATSGRVSEQYF. In DNA, the CDR3 is TGTGCCAGCAGTGCTACTAGCGGGAGGGTGAGCGAGCAGTACTTC. The chain links TRBV2 to TRBJ2-7; the match to TRBD2 covers 13 bases. Germline V lookup: CDR1 SNHLY, CDR2 FYNNEI. The CDR3 totals 15 residues. J gave up 6 bases and V 4 bases, and 6 bases lay outside the gene matches. Full variable domain (missing parts from reference TRBV2 and TRBJ2-7): EPEVTQTPSHQVTQMGQEVILRCVPISNHLYFYWYRQILGQKVEFLVSFYNNEISEKSEIFDDQFSVERPDGSNFTLKIRSTKLEDSAMYFCASSATSGRVSEQYFGPGTRLTVT.

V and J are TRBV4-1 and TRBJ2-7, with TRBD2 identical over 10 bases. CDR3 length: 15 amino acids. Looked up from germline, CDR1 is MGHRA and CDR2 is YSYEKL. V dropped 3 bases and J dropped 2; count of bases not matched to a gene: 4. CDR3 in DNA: TGCGCCAGCAGCCACGAAACTAGCGGGGCCTACGAGCAGTACTTC. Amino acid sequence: CASSHETSGAYEQYF.